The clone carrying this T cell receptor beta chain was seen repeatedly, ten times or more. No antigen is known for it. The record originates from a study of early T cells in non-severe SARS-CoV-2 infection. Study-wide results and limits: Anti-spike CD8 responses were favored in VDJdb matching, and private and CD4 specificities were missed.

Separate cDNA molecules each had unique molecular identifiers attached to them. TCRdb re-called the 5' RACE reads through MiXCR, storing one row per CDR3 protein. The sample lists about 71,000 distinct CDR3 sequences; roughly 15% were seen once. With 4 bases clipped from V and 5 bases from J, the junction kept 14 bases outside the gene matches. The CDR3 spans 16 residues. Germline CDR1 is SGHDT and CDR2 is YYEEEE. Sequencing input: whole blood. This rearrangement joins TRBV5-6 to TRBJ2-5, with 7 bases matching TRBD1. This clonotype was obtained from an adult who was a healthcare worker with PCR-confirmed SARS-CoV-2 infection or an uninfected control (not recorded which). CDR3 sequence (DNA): TGTGCCAGCAGCAACCCCCAACGACAGGGACGGGAGACCCAGTACTTC. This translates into CASSNPQRQGRETQYF.